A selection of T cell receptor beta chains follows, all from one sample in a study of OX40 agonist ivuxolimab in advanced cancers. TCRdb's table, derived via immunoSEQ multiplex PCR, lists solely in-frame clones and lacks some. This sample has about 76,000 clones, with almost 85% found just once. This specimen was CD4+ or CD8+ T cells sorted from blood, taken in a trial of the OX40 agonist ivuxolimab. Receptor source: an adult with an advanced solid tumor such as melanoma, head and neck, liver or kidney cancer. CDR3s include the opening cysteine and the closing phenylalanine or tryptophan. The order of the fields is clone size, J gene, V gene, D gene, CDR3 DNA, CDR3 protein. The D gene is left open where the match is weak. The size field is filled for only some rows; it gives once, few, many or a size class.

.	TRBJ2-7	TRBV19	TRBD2	TGTGCCAGTAGTATAAAGACGGCGGGGGGATCCTACGAGCAGTACTTC	CASSIKTAGGSYEQYF
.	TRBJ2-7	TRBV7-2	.	TGTGCCAGCAGCTTAAACCGGGGGCAGTACTTC	CASSLNRGQYF
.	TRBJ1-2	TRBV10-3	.	TGTGCCATCAGCGAAAGATGGGGGGAGGGTGGCTACACCTTC	CAISERWGEGGYTF
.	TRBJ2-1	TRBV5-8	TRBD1	TGTGCCAGCAGCTTGGTTATGGGGACAGGGTTTAATGAGCAGTTCTTC	CASSLVMGTGFNEQFF
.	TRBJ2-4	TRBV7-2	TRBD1	TGTGCCAGCAGCTCCGGACAGGGTACCGACATTCAGTACTTC	CASSSGQGTDIQYF
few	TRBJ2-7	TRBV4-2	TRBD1	TGTGCCAGCAGCCGAGACCTGGGACAGGGCTACGAGCAGTACTTC	CASSRDLGQGYEQYF
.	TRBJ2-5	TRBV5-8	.	TGTGCCAGCACGCCTCAAGAGACCCAGTACTTC	CASTPQETQYF
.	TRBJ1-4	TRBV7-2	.	TGTGCCAGCAGCGCCCAAGCTATTAATGAAAAACTGTTTTTT	CASSAQAINEKLFF
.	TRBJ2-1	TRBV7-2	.	TGTGCCAGCAGCTTAGTATCGATTGGGGGGAATGAGCAGTTCTTC	CASSLVSIGGNEQFF
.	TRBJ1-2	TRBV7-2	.	TGTGCCAGCAGCCTACCTGGCAGGGATTATGGCTACACCTTC	CASSLPGRDYGYTF
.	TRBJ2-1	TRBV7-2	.	TGTGCCAGCAGCCACTACGGCAGGGGAGGGTTCAATGAGCAGTTCTTC	CASSHYGRGGFNEQFF
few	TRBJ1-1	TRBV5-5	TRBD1	TGTGCCAGCAGCTTAGGGGGCGCGGTGTTAACTGAAGCTTTCTTT	CASSLGGAVLTEAFF
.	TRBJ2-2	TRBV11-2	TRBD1	TGTGCCAGCAGCTTAGCGCAGGGGGACAACACCGGGGAGCTGTTTTTT	CASSLAQGDNTGELFF
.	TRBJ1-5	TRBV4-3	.	TGCGCCAGCAGCCAGGACAGCAATCAGCCCCAGCATTTT	CASSQDSNQPQHF
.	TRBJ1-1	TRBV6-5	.	TGTGCCAGCACCTCGGGTCAGCGCAACACTGAAGCTTTCTTT	CASTSGQRNTEAFF
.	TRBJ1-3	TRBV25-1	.	TGTGCCAGCAGTGGGCCGGGGGCTGGAAACACCATATATTTT	CASSGPGAGNTIYF
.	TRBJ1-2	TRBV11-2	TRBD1	TGTGCCAGCAGCCAGGGACAGGGGGTCCGTCTTGGCTACACCTTC	CASSQGQGVRLGYTF
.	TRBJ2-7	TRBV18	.	TGTGCCAGTCGACGGACGGGGGAGGAAGAGCAGTACTTC	CASRRTGEEEQYF
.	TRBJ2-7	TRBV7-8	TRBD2	TGTGCCAGCAGCTTAGCCGGGACTAGCTACGAGCAGTACTTC	CASSLAGTSYEQYF
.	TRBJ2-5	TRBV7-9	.	TGTGCCAGCAGCTTAGATCTAGAGACCCAGTACTTC	CASSLDLETQYF